The 5 T cell receptor beta chains below all came from one sample that was sequenced in a study of T-cell memory formation after mild COVID-19. TCRdb re-called the 5' RACE reads with MiXCR, one entry per CDR3 protein. The repertoire has under 450,000 distinct CDR3 sequences, 13% to 15% of them found once; the top ten carry roughly a fifth. Material for sequencing was PBMCs or a T cell subset sorted from them (not recorded which). The receptors shown here come from a man aged 18 to 29 who had mild COVID-19 (a few samples of this study predate the infection). Cell type and time point are not known.

This clonotype was observed many times. The rearrangement uses TRBV4-1 and TRBJ1-5, with D hard to call. V was pared by 3 bases and J by 0 bases, with 9 bases between. The germline gives CDR1 MGHRA, CDR2 YSYEKL. This CDR3 comprises 15 residues. The CDR3 DNA reads as TGCGCCAGCAGCCAGCGGGCAGTTAGCAATCAGCCCCAGCATTTT. Protein product: CASSQRAVSNQPQHF.

This clonotype was seen more than once but under ten times. The chain is built from TRBV12-3 or TRBV12-4 and TRBJ2-1; D possibly uses TRBD1 or TRBD2 (5 bases each). The CDR3 has 15 amino acids. V lost 7 bases, J lost 2 bases, and 15 bases lay in between. CDR3 amino acids: CASNPSTGPYNEQFF. In DNA, the CDR3 is TGTGCCAGCAACCCATCTACGGGGCCCTACAATGAGCAGTTCTTC.

This clonotype has at least ten counts. The chain employs TRBV7-6 and TRBJ2-2, with D hard to call. The V and J ends lost 5 bases and 6 bases respectively, with 10 bases between them. Germline V CDR1 and CDR2: SGHVS, FNYEAQ. This CDR3 is 13 amino acids long. The CDR3 here is CASSPRGAGELFF. Written as DNA, the CDR3 is TGTGCCAGCAGCCCCCGTGGGGCCGGGGAGCTGTTTTTT.

Ten or more counts support this clonotype. As DNA, the CDR3 is TGTGCCAGCAGTTTCAGGCCCTTGGACTACGAGCAGTACTTC. Its protein is CASSFRPLDYEQYF. The V gene is TRBV12-3 or TRBV12-4, the J gene TRBJ2-7; D is uncertain. CDR3 length: 14 amino acids. V lost 3 bases, J lost 3 bases, and 12 bases lay in between.

The chain links TRBV6-1 to TRBJ1-2, with D tentatively TRBD1 (6 bases). This CDR3 has 15 amino acids. Trimming left V 1 base short and J 4 bases short, with 13 bases between. Germline values: CDR1 MNHNS, CDR2 SASEGT. The CDR3 nucleotides are TGTGCCAGCAGTGAAGAGCCAGGGGCCCTCTATGGCTACACCTTC. This sequence encodes CASSEEPGALYGYTF.